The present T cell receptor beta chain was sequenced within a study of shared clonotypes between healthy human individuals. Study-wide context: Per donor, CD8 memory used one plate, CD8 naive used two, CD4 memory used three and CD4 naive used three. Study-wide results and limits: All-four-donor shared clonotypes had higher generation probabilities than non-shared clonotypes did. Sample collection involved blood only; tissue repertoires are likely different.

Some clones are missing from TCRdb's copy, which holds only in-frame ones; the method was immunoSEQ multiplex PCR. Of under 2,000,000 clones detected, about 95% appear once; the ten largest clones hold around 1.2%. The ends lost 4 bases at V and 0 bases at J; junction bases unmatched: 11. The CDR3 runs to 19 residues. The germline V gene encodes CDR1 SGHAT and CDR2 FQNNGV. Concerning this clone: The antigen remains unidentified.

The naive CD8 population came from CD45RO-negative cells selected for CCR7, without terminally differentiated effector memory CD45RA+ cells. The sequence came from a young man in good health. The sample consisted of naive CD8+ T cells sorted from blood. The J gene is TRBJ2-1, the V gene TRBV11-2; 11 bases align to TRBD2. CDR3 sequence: CASSSGVAGGPGSYNEQFF. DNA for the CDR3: TGTGCCAGCAGCTCCGGGGTAGCGGGAGGGCCGGGCTCCTACAATGAGCAGTTCTTC.